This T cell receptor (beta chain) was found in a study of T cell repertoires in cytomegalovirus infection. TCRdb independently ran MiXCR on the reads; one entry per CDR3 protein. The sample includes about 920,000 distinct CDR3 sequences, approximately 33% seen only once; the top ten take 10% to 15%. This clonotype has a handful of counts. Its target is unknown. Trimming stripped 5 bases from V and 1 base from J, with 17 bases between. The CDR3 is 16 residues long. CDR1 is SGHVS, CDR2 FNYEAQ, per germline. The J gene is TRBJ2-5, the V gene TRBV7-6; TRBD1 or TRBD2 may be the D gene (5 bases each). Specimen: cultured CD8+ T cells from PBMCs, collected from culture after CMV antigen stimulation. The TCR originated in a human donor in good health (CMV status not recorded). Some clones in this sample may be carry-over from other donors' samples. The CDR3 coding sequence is TGTGCCAGCAGCCCCCGGGACGGCCCCCCCCAAGAGACCCAGTACTTC. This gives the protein CASSPRDGPPQETQYF.